The 30 T cell receptor beta chains below were found in one sample sequenced in a study of PD-L1 blockade in urothelial cancer. Assay: immunoSEQ multiplex PCR; the TCRdb copy retains only in-frame clones and omits some. This sample has under 150,000 clones, with approximately 90% found just once. Sample time point: peripheral blood 6 weeks after treatment start. Sequences were derived from PBMCs, sampled around atezolizumab (anti-PD-L1) treatment. All receptors come from a man in his 60s with urothelial cancer.

The chain carries TRBV6-5 and TRBJ2-7; 10 nucleotides agree with TRBD1. This CDR3 comprises 14 residues. Germline lookup yields CDR1 MNHEY and CDR2 SVGAGI. Trimming cost V 5 bases and J 6 bases; bases outside gene matches: 7. CDR3 in amino acids: CASSQPGQGSEQYF. The CDR3 DNA follows: TGTGCCAGCAGTCAACCGGGACAGGGGTCCGAGCAGTACTTC.

J is TRBJ2-5 and V is TRBV5-1; 12 nucleotides line up with TRBD2. From germline, CDR1 is SGHRS and CDR2 YFSETQ. The CDR3 runs 16 residues. Germline trimming cut 0 bases from V and 5 bases from J; bases unmatched to any gene: 5. The CDR3: CASSLGLAGGPETQYF. Written as DNA, the CDR3 is TGCGCCAGCAGCTTGGGGCTAGCGGGAGGGCCTGAGACCCAGTACTTC.

In the case of this clone: The junction differs from germline at one of its ends, possibly a read error. The rearrangement joins TRBV7-7 to TRBJ2-3; D is unresolved. Germline-derived CDR1 and CDR2 are SSHAT and FNYEAQ (reference sequence). This CDR3 has 15 residues. DNA for the CDR3: TGTGCTAGCAGCTTTAGCTCTATAGCCACAGATACGCAGTATTTT. Translating it yields CASSFSSIATDTQYF.

This clone was detected only once. This chain links TRBV27 with TRBJ1-3; D may be TRBD1 (5 bases). V lost 3 bases and J lost 1, with 7 bases in between. Germline V gives CDR1 MNHEY, CDR2 SMNVEV (reference sequence). This CDR3 is 14 amino acids long. Written as DNA, the CDR3 is TGTGCCAGCAGTTTTCGGGGGTCTGGAAACACCATATATTTT. It encodes CASSFRGSGNTIYF.

The sample holds a few counts of this clone. CDR3 nucleotide sequence: TGCAGGGCTTGGGGGGGGCAGAACACTGAAGCTTTCTTT. Residues: CRAWGGQNTEAFF. The chain employs TRBV29-1 and TRBJ1-1, with D possibly being TRBD1 (6 bases). The CDR3 is 13 amino acids. Germline V gene data show CDR1 as SQVTM and CDR2 as ANQGSEA.

The J gene is TRBJ1-5, the V gene TRBV2; TRBD1 agrees at 7 bases. The CDR3 contains 15 residues. V was pared by 4 bases and J by 7 bases, with 10 bases of the junction left unmatched. Germline assignment: CDR1 SNHLY and CDR2 FYNNEI. CDR3 protein: CASSGQTGSGQPQHF. The CDR3 DNA reads as TGTGCCAGCAGTGGCCAGACAGGGTCAGGGCAGCCCCAGCATTTT.

This clone was detected ten times or more. The chain has TRBV6-6 and TRBJ2-5, with 7 positions matching TRBD1. The CDR3 contains 15 residues. V shed 2 bases and J 1 base; nucleotides not matched to a gene: 4. Germline CDR1 is MNHNY and CDR2 is SVGAGI (reference sequence). The CDR3 DNA follows: TGTGCCAGCAGTTACCCACGGACAGGCCAAGAGACCCAGTACTTC. Translated: CASSYPRTGQETQYF.

The V gene is TRBV28, the J gene TRBJ2-1, with 7 bases identical to TRBD1. Germline V gene sequence: CDR1 MDHEN, CDR2 SYDVKM. There are 14 residues in the CDR3. The V segment lost 2 bases and the J segment 8 bases; nucleotides outside the gene matches: 6. The CDR3 reads CASSLRGGWYEQFF. CDR3 in DNA: TGTGCCAGCAGTTTAAGAGGGGGCTGGTATGAGCAGTTCTTC.

CDR3 bases: TGTGCCAGCAGCCCCTTTGGGGGACAGGATTACGAGCAGTACTTC. Protein sequence: CASSPFGGQDYEQYF. This chain uses TRBV7-2 with TRBJ2-7; 8 positions agree with TRBD1. After removal of 5 bases from V and 4 bases from J, the junction contained 10 bases not matched to a gene. The CDR3 covers 15 residues. Germline V gene sequence: CDR1 SGHTA, CDR2 FQGNSA.

V usage is TRBV19 and J usage is TRBJ1-4; D may be TRBD1 (5 bases). The CDR3 runs to 13 residues. Deletions cut 3 bases from V and 12 bases from J, with 14 bases between. Germline lookup yields CDR1 LNHDA and CDR2 SQIVND (reference sequence). Here the CDR3 reads CASSMAGPLELFF. The CDR3 DNA reads as TGTGCCAGTAGTATGGCGGGGCCTCTGGAACTGTTTTTT. The whole variable domain, filled in from reference TRBV19 and TRBJ1-4, reads DGGITQSPKYLFRKEGQNVTLSCEQNLNHDAMYWYRQDPGQGLRLIYYSQIVNDFQKGDIAEGYSVSREKKESFPLTVTSAQKNPTAFYLCASSMAGPLELFFGSGTQLSVL.

V gene TRBV29-1 combines with J gene TRBJ2-5; TRBD1 matches at 8 bases. CDR3 length: 12 amino acids. The V gene's germline CDR1 is SQVTM and CDR2 ANQGSEA. The junction had 8 bases not matched to a gene; V was cut back by 7 bases and J by 7 bases. The CDR3, as DNA: TGCAGCGCGCTCAGGGGGCTTGGGACCCAGTACTTC. Amino acid sequence: CSALRGLGTQYF.

CDR3 sequence: CASSRDRGSETQYF. CDR3 nucleotides: TGTGCCAGCAGCCGGGACAGGGGGTCAGAGACCCAGTACTTC. The chain couples TRBV7-2 to TRBJ2-5; TRBD1 matches 11 bases. Trimming at V came to 5 bases and at J to 4 bases, leaving 3 bases not matched to a gene. CDR1 and CDR2 (germline): SGHTA, FQGNSA. The CDR3 consists of 14 residues.

The chain employs TRBV10-3 and TRBJ1-2, with D perhaps matching TRBD1 (5 bases). With 0 bases removed from V and 2 bases from J, the gap between germline ends came to 19 bases. Germline CDR1 reads ENHRY; CDR2 reads SYGVKD. The CDR3 totals 18 residues. The CDR3 loop reads CAISESSGKGDHNYGYTF. In DNA form, the CDR3 reads TGTGCCATCAGTGAGTCTTCTGGAAAAGGGGATCACAACTATGGCTACACCTTC.

In its sample, this clone was seen many times. The chain links TRBV10-3 to TRBJ1-3; perhaps TRBD1 as D (5 bases). The CDR3 is 18 amino acids. CDR1 and CDR2 (germline): ENHRY, SYGVKD. V was shortened by 6 bases and J by 0 bases, with 21 bases between the two germline ends. Written as DNA, the CDR3 is TGTGCCATCAGCTCGAGTCAGGGCTCGAGCCTCTCTGGAAACACCATATATTTT. Encoded protein: CAISSSQGSSLSGNTIYF.

The chain couples TRBV18 to TRBJ2-5; TRBD1 matches at 7 bases. V lost 3 bases, J lost 4 bases, and 8 bases stayed unmatched. Germline V gives CDR1 KGHSH, CDR2 LQKENI. This CDR3 is built from 15 residues. As DNA, the CDR3 is TGTGCCAGCTCACCGGGACAGACCCCTGCAGAGACCCAGTACTTC. Translated, it gives CASSPGQTPAETQYF.

As DNA, the CDR3 is TGTGCCAGCAGCATCGGACACTACGAGCAGTACTTC. Its translation: CASSIGHYEQYF. The rearrangement links TRBV7-9 to TRBJ2-7, with D tentatively TRBD1 (5 bases). The V and J ends lost 5 bases and 3 bases respectively, with 8 bases between them. In germline, CDR1 is SEHNR, CDR2 FQNEAQ (reference sequence). The CDR3 is made up of 12 amino acids.

In DNA, the CDR3 is TGTGCCAGCAGCCCCGGGGGGGGACAGGGGGCTGGAAATCAGCCCCAGCATTTT. Amino acid sequence: CASSPGGGQGAGNQPQHF. The V call is TRBV5-6, the J call TRBJ1-5; 12 bases fit TRBD1. CDR1 is SGHDT and CDR2 is YYEEEE in the germline V gene. Germline trimming cut 4 bases from V and 4 bases from J; bases unmatched to any gene: 12. The CDR3 is 18 amino acids.

This clone was seen more than once but under ten times. The rearrangement joins TRBV18 to TRBJ2-1, with D unresolved. Germline CDR1 is KGHSH and CDR2 is LQKENI. CDR3 size: 13 residues. V dropped 0 bases and J dropped 6 bases, with 6 bases sitting between them. The CDR3 nucleotides are TGTGCCAGCTCACCACCCGCGTCCAATGAGCAGTTCTTC. Amino acid sequence: CASSPPASNEQFF.

The chain links TRBV5-4 to TRBJ1-5, with 9 bases aligning to TRBD1. The CDR3 totals 14 residues. V trimming: 4 bases; J trimming: 4 bases; junction bases outside the gene matches: 3. Germline CDR1 reads SGHNT; CDR2 reads YYREEE (reference sequence). The CDR3 reads CASSRDRDNQPQHF. CDR3 coding DNA: TGTGCCAGCAGCCGGGACAGGGATAATCAGCCCCAGCATTTT.

The gene calls are TRBV28 and TRBJ2-5, with 15 bases identical to TRBD2. CDR1 is MDHEN and CDR2 is SYDVKM in the germline V gene. The CDR3 totals 17 residues. Trimming at V came to 6 bases and at J to 5 bases, leaving 10 bases not matched to a gene. CDR3 bases: TGTGCCAGCAGCTCTTCGGGACTAGCGGGAGGAGGGGAGACCCAGTACTTC. It yields the protein CASSSSGLAGGGETQYF.

The CDR3 loop reads CASSLGGRSADTQYF. CDR3 DNA: TGTGCCAGCAGTTTAGGGGGGAGGTCCGCAGATACGCAGTATTTT. The chain carries TRBV28 and TRBJ2-3; TRBD2 is a possible D gene (6 bases). Trimming stripped 2 bases from V and 4 bases from J, with 13 bases between. CDR3 length equals 15 residues. Germline-derived CDR1 and CDR2 are MDHEN and SYDVKM.

This sequence joins TRBV5-4 and TRBJ2-1; possibly TRBD2 for D (5 bases). V was clipped by 0 bases and J by 3 bases, with 10 bases between them. The CDR3 is 15 residues long. CDR1 SGHNT and CDR2 YYREEE come from the germline V gene (reference sequence). The DNA for the CDR3 is TGTGCCAGCAGCTTGGTGGTGGGAGTCTACAATGAGCAGTTCTTC. Amino acids: CASSLVVGVYNEQFF.

The rearrangement uses TRBV11-3 and TRBJ2-3; D gene unclear. Per germline, CDR1 SGHNT and CDR2 YENEEA. V was pared by 1 base and J by 4 bases, with 9 bases between. CDR3 length equals 14 residues. The CDR3 DNA reads TGTGCCAGCAGCTTAGGAAAAACGGCAGATACGCAGTATTTT. This sequence encodes CASSLGKTADTQYF.

The V call is TRBV27, the J call TRBJ1-2, with 9 bases matching TRBD1. In germline, CDR1 is MNHEY, CDR2 SMNVEV (reference sequence). J lost 8 bases, V lost 5 bases, and 6 bases had no gene match. CDR3 size: 13 residues. DNA of the CDR3: TGTGCCAGCAGTCGAAAGGGGACAGGGGGCTACACCTTC. Protein sequence: CASSRKGTGGYTF.

This chain joins TRBV25-1 and TRBJ2-7; D unresolved. The CDR3 totals 13 residues. V dropped 3 bases and J dropped 4 bases, with 10 bases sitting between them. Germline CDR1 and CDR2: MGHDK and SYGVNS. The DNA for the CDR3 is TGTGCCAGCAGTGAGCTGGGCTGGTACGAGCAGTACTTC. Translated, it gives CASSELGWYEQYF.

The J gene is TRBJ2-7, the V gene TRBV18; D may be TRBD1 (5 bases). Trimming pared 6 bases from V and 3 bases from J, leaving 12 bases between. Looked up from germline, CDR1 is KGHSH and CDR2 is LQKENI. The CDR3 totals 13 residues. The CDR3 sequence: CASSQAQGYEQYF. CDR3 sequence (DNA): TGTGCCAGCTCCCAGGCCCAGGGCTACGAGCAGTACTTC.

CDR3 nucleotides: TGTGCCAGCAGCTTGTTTTCAGGGGGCCCCTACAATGAGCAGTTCTTC. Its protein is CASSLFSGGPYNEQFF. This chain connects TRBV5-5 to TRBJ2-1, with 8 bases lining up with TRBD1. The CDR3 has 16 amino acids. V lost 1 base and J lost 2; bases outside the gene matches: 5. In germline, CDR1 is SGHKS, CDR2 YYEKEE (reference sequence).

This chain links TRBV7-2 with TRBJ2-4; D is perhaps TRBD2 (6 bases). CDR1 is SGHTA and CDR2 is FQGNSA in the germline V gene. Trimming left V 1 base short and J 2 bases short, with 12 bases between. This CDR3 contains 16 residues. The CDR3 DNA reads TGTGCCAGCAGCTTAGGGGGGGTCGTACCCAAAAACATTCAGTACTTC. Amino acid sequence: CASSLGGVVPKNIQYF.

The chain links TRBV27 to TRBJ2-1; 12 nucleotides align to TRBD2. V lost 10 bases, J lost 5 bases, and 3 bases stayed unmatched. The CDR3 is 13 residues long. From germline, CDR1 is MNHEY and CDR2 SMNVEV (reference sequence). The DNA for the CDR3 is TGTGCCACCGGACTAGCGGGGCACAATGAGCAGTTCTTC. Residues: CATGLAGHNEQFF.

The rearrangement joins TRBV5-1 to TRBJ1-1; maybe TRBD1 (5 bases). Trimming removed 5 bases from V and 1 base from J, with 15 bases in between. The CDR3 is 15 residues long. Germline V gene sequence: CDR1 SGHRS, CDR2 YFSETQ. The CDR3 DNA reads TGCGCCAGCAGGCAGACTGGACACCCGAACACTGAAGCTTTCTTT. Amino acids: CASRQTGHPNTEAFF.